This T cell receptor (beta chain) is drawn from a study of regulatory T cells in long-lasting Graves disease (dated by TCRdb to 2020 to 2023). With respect to the entire study: Patients with newly diagnosed Graves' disease had been on antithyroid drugs for under 3 months. The study was conducted in China and was registered as a clinical trial. A total of roughly 35 samples underwent TCR sequencing: about 13 from persistent and roughly 20 from newly diagnosed Graves' disease patients. Patients with persistent Graves' disease were compared with patients with newly diagnosed Graves' disease using TCR sequencing and RNA sequencing of peripheral blood. The research as a whole found: Sequencing and analysis were limited to the TCR beta chain. TRBV28, TRBJ1-2 and TRBJ2-5 were preferentially used in persistent disease, while TRBV20-1 and TRBJ2-1 were favored in newly diagnosed disease. The small sample size was acknowledged by the authors as a limitation that may reduce accuracy. Compared with newly diagnosed patients, persistent Graves' disease patients had lower TCR Shannon entropy and fewer highly expanded clones, which suggests clonal expansion. Patients with persistent disease shared more public clonotypes (approximately 2,500) than newly diagnosed patients did (966). The study examined only peripheral blood because the primary lesion, thyroid tissue, could not be accessed.

Library preparation used multiplex PCR. The instrument given in TCRdb is Illumina HiSeq 4000. iRepertoire HTBI primers and Arm-PCR amplification of CDR3 regions were used to construct TCR beta libraries. Gel purification was performed on PCR products prior to sequencing. The original pipeline was this. A total of 62 TRBV and 14 TRBJ segments were identified across samples and were used for gene usage analysis of CDR3 amino acid clonotypes. Filtered high-quality paired reads were merged into contigs using COPE and FqMerger. Contigs were aligned with BLAST to IMGT TRBV, TRBD and TRBJ reference genes, and CDR3 was defined per IMGT. Highly expanded clones were defined as clonotypes with a frequency above 0.1%. Shannon entropy served as the measure of repertoire diversity, while the Gini coefficient captured V-J evenness. A clonotype found in more than one individual was treated as public. In-frame beta chains were kept once TCRdb had trimmed the public reads at Q25 with fastp and called clones with MiXCR. CDR3 protein duplicates are merged, each entry listing the most common genes and DNA. Here the V and J calls rest on TCRdb's processing, not on the authors' analysis. In all, the sample holds fewer than 550,000 distinct CDR3 sequences, and 15% to 20% of those were seen once. The ten top clones hold roughly 25% of the sample.

There are a few counts of this clonotype. Its antigen remains unidentified. Per-base quality was not reported, and no clone a single base away is much larger than it. The intended sense of this specimen's time point label: newly diagnosed GD, antithyroid drugs for less than 3 months. For both TCR sequencing and RNA sequencing, RNA was extracted from PBMCs using TRIzol. The diagnosis of Graves' disease was made according to American Thyroid Association guidelines. Recruitment of patients was carried out at an endocrinology department in Xi'an, China. Each patient gave 7 to 9.5 milliliters of peripheral blood, collected in an EDTA anticoagulant tube. Ficoll Paque Plus density gradient separation was used to isolate PBMCs, and no additional T cell sorting was done. RNA quality was checked with an Agilent 2100 Bioanalyzer and agarose gel, and concentration with a NanoDrop 2000. The CDR3 sequence holds 15 residues, the cysteine and phenylalanine included. The kept DNA is CDR3 alone, 45 bases in frame from the first base. Taken from the germline V gene, the CDR1 and CDR2 loops are SGHVS and FQNEAQ. Unmatched junction bases come to 9, with V trimmed by 4 bases and J by 6 bases.

These data were also filed under a second study, of T cells in Graves' hyperthyroidism and ophthalmopathy. The second source states: A patient counted as having stable Graves' hyperthyroidism if no progression to ophthalmopathy occurred over 18 months of follow-up. Hyperthyroidism patients were newly diagnosed, with disease duration under 2 months, and aged 18 to 65 years. Exclusion was applied to patients with uncontrolled infections, other autoimmune diseases, pregnancy or lactation. Diagnoses were based on clinical symptoms, serum thyroxine and TRAb, thyroid ultrasound and orbital computed tomography. The first round of RT-PCR for the TCR CDR3 was performed with the HTBI primer set and the Qiagen OneStep RT-PCR kit. Most expanded thyroid clonotypes (frequency above 0.001) were also detected in blood, a finding suggesting that blood repertoires may reflect thyroid immune responses. Ophthalmopathy was separated from stable hyperthyroidism by a 13 V-J signature model, with over 85% sensitivity and approximately 81% specificity obtained in cross-validation and 80%/75% obtained in testing. During validation, the model predicted progression to ophthalmopathy a median of about 6.5 months ahead of onset, with almost 71% sensitivity and 72% to 80% specificity. To identify TCR V-J signatures that set the groups apart, the researchers used a discovery cohort of about a hundred patients, made up of 40 to 45 with Graves' ophthalmopathy and 57 with stable Graves' hyperthyroidism. An independent validation cohort of under 20 hyperthyroidism patients and roughly 16 patients who later progressed to ophthalmopathy tested prospective prediction of ophthalmopathy. The approximately 97 discovery patients were randomly divided into training and test sets at a 7:3 ratio. In about 6 Graves' hyperthyroidism patients, the study also compared T-cell repertoires from thyroid tissue with T-cell repertoires from blood. Once sampling was done, hyperthyroidism patients were given methimazole at a starting dose of 30 mg daily, whereas ophthalmopathy patients were given high-dose intravenous methylprednisolone. A second multiplex PCR round built the libraries, followed by size selection and purification. Paired-end sequencing of the libraries was performed with 100 bp reads on an Illumina HiSeq2000. Raw data were processed with SOAPnuke, discarding reads with adapters, uncalled bases, mean Phred below 15, or no exact constant-primer or identifier match. High-quality paired reads were merged using COPE v1.2.5, and each unique nucleotide sequence was defined as a clonotype. MiTCR v1.1 was used to align clonotypes to the IMGT TRBV, TRBD and TRBJ reference segments. Analysis was restricted to V-J combinations with a frequency above 0.0001, which covered roughly 99% of repertoires. The TCS score was defined as F50 (clonal expansion) divided by E x V (chaos), with BLOSUM62-based TCRdist calculated between CDR3 peptides within each V-J. Welch's t-statistics and random forest reduced around 550 V-J features to about 12, which were used in a naive Bayes classifier (R e1071). No statistical method was used to fix the sample size in advance, and group allocation was not hidden from the investigators. The paper describes TCR Vbeta CDR3 sequencing of more than 120 peripheral blood samples, made up of roughly 45 ophthalmopathy patients, some 80 hyperthyroidism patients and some 17 progressor patients.

In this chain, TRBV7-8 is recombined with TRBJ1-5; TRBD1 lines up with 7 middle nucleotides. Source: peripheral blood mononuclear cells (PBMCs), taken at new diagnosis, from a patient treated with antithyroid drugs. This TCR came from a woman aged 40-65 years with Graves disease. Donor details come from another sample of the same person, matched by shared clones. In nucleotide form, the sequence is TGTGCCAGCAGCTCCGACAGGGTGGGGTTTCAGCCCCAGCATTTT. Translated, it reads CASSSDRVGFQPQHF.